This is a list of T cell receptor beta chains from one sample in a study of blood T cell repertoires in COVID-19. Assay: immunoSEQ multiplex PCR; the TCRdb copy retains only in-frame clones and omits some. Altogether 150,000 or so clones are present, 70% to 90% being singletons, with the ten largest covering 6.5% to 9.5%. Sequences were obtained from peripheral blood. The receptors come from a woman aged 55-69 years with COVID-19, enrolled during active disease. The CDR3 runs from the conserved cysteine through the conserved F or W. A D gene is named only where the DNA matches it firmly.

CDR3 protein | CDR3 DNA | D gene | J gene | V gene
CASSASYGYTF | TGTGCCAGCAGCGCCTCCTATGGCTACACCTTC | - | TRBJ1-2 | TRBV9
CASSLSFMNTEAFF | TGTGCCAGCAGCTTGAGTTTCATGAACACTGAAGCTTTCTTT | - | TRBJ1-1 | TRBV11-2
CASSSSGVYGYTF | TGTGCCAGCAGCAGCTCGGGGGTCTATGGCTACACCTTC | - | TRBJ1-2 | TRBV9
CASSSGTSGVPSTDTQYF | TGCGCCAGCAGCTCCGGGACTAGCGGGGTTCCTAGCACAGATACGCAGTATTTT | TRBD2 | TRBJ2-3 | TRBV5-1
CASSLVWDSLEAFF | TGTGCCAGCAGCTTAGTTTGGGACAGTCTCGAAGCTTTCTTT | TRBD1 | TRBJ1-1 | TRBV7-2
CASSPGQNNYGYTF | TGTGCCAGCAGCCCGGGACAGAACAACTATGGCTACACCTTC | TRBD1 | TRBJ1-2 | TRBV6-5
CASTTGAGNTIYF | TGTGCCAGCACCACAGGGGCTGGAAACACCATATATTTT | TRBD1 | TRBJ1-3 | TRBV6-5
CASSPGQVLYNSPLHF | TGTGCCAGTAGTCCGGGACAGGTTTTGTATAATTCACCCCTCCACTTT | TRBD1 | TRBJ1-6 | TRBV19
CASSQVPQTSGGAYEQFF | TGTGCCAGCAGCCAAGTACCTCAGACTAGCGGGGGGGCGTATGAGCAGTTCTTC | TRBD2 | TRBJ2-1 | TRBV14
CASSSGQGTGELFF | TGTGCCAGCAGCTCGGGACAGGGAACCGGGGAGCTGTTTTTT | TRBD1 | TRBJ2-2 | TRBV7-4
CASGRGNTEAFF | TGTGCCAGCGGGAGGGGGAACACTGAAGCTTTCTTT | - | TRBJ1-1 | TRBV6-5